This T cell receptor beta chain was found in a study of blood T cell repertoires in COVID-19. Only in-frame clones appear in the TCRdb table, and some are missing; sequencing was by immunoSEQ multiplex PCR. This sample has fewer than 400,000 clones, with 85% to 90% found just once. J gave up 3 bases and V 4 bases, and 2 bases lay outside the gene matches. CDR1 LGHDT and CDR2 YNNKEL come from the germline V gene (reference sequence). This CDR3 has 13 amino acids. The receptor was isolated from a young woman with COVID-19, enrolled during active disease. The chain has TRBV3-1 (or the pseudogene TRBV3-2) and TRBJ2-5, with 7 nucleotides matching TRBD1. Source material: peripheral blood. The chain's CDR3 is CASSPDREETQYF. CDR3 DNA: TGTGCCAGCAGCCCCGACAGGGAAGAGACCCAGTACTTC.